The subject of this entry is one T cell receptor beta chain. The antigen is unknown. Primers included in the PCR were 60 Vbeta and 13 Jbeta primers. In the original analysis: In a later analysis, some 80 million unique TCR beta chains included roughly 11 million shared by two or more donors. Using immunoSEQ multiplex PCR, the repertoire was profiled, and TCRdb retains in-frame clones only, with some absent. V, J and clone size reflect that table, while D and trimming were determined from the DNA. This table holds about 190,000 clones, 75% to 80% found once. The data originate from a study of cytomegalovirus exposure and HLA in healthy donors. General observations from the study: In vitro testing confirmed a few CMV-associated chains as specific for CMV antigens. CMV serostatus was the sole immune exposure information available. Most TCRs appeared rarely, but some public TCRs recurred in many donors.

This CDR3 comprises 12 residues. V was trimmed by 5 bases and J by 6 bases, leaving 8 bases between them. Germline CDR1 reads LGHNT; CDR2 reads FRNRAP. V is TRBV12-5 and J is TRBJ1-5; no reliable D call. Sequencing was carried out using PBMCs. The TCR comes from a woman aged 25 to 45 in good health and CMV-seropositive. The CDR3 region has the DNA TGTGCTAGTGGTCTCTATGGTCAGCCCCAGCATTTT. The encoded protein is CASGLYGQPQHF.